The entry that follows covers one T cell receptor (beta chain) sequence. This record comes from a study of T cells after yellow fever vaccination. The CDR3 covers 15 residues. From germline, CDR1 is SGHVS and CDR2 FQNEAQ. Germline trimming cut 4 bases from V and 5 bases from J; bases unmatched to any gene: 8. Making TCR cDNA involved 5'RACE template switching, which added UMIs and a universal primer site. TCRdb processed the 5' RACE reads anew with MiXCR; each CDR3 protein has one entry. The sample has 400,000 or so distinct CDR3 sequences, approximately 10% seen once. The rearrangement links TRBV7-8 to TRBJ2-1; 7 bases agree with TRBD2. The sequence was collected from a man between 18 and 29 years old who received the YFV17D yellow fever vaccine. Sequenced here: PBMCs, sampled on the day of the first yellow fever vaccination. The CDR3 region has the DNA TGTGCCAGCAGCTCCGGAGCGGGGTGGAACAATGAGCAGTTCTTC. Encoded protein: CASSSGAGWNNEQFF.